The 27 T cell receptor beta chains below come from one sample, sequenced in a study of blood T cell repertoires in COVID-19. Some clones are missing from TCRdb's copy, which holds only in-frame ones; the method was immunoSEQ multiplex PCR. This sample has about 290,000 clones; more than 80% occur once, and the top ten carry 3%. What was sequenced was peripheral blood. The receptors shown here come from a woman aged 25-40 years with active or convalescent COVID-19.

This clone has only a few counts. The chain combines TRBV28 with TRBJ1-3; a possible D gene is TRBD1 (6 bases). V was trimmed by 4 bases and J by 0 bases, leaving 10 bases between them. The germline V gene encodes CDR1 MDHEN and CDR2 SYDVKM. This CDR3 region has 15 residues. In DNA form, the CDR3 reads TGTGCCAGCAGTTCAGGGGCGAGCTCTGGAAACACCATATATTTT. It translates to CASSSGASSGNTIYF. The full variable domain, in which reference TRBV28 and TRBJ1-3 provide the parts outside the CDR3, is DVKVTQSSRYLVKRTGEKVFLECVQDMDHENMFWYRQDPGLGLRLIYFSYDVKMKEKGDIPEGYSVSREKKERFSLILESASTNQTSMYLCASSSGASSGNTIYFGEGSWLTVV.

V gene TRBV5-4 combines with J gene TRBJ1-6, with 7 bases aligning to TRBD1. J was trimmed by 6 bases and V by 4 bases; bases with no gene match: 10. This CDR3 is 16 amino acids long. The germline V gene has CDR1 SGHNT and CDR2 YYREEE (reference sequence). The CDR3 region has the DNA TGTGCCAGCAGCCTCCGACAGGGCCAGGGTAATTCACCCCTCCACTTT. Amino acid sequence: CASSLRQGQGNSPLHF. Full variable domain (rest looked up from reference TRBV5-4 and TRBJ1-6): ETGVTQSPTHLIKTRGQQVTLRCSSQSGHNTVSWYQQALGQGPQFIFQYYREEENGRGNFPPRFSGLQFPNYSSELNVNALELDDSALYLCASSLRQGQGNSPLHFGNGTRLTVT.

The chain employs TRBV7-2 and TRBJ1-1, with 10 bases that match TRBD1. From germline, CDR1 is SGHTA and CDR2 FQGNSA. The CDR3 extends over 18 amino acids. Trimming cost V 0 bases and J 3 bases; bases outside gene matches: 10. CDR3 sequence (DNA): TGTGCCAGCAGCTTAGCGCTATTAGGGACAGGGGATGACACTGAAGCTTTCTTT. This sequence encodes CASSLALLGTGDDTEAFF.

This clone was counted between two and nine times. This chain uses TRBV28 with TRBJ2-7; TRBD1 matches 9 bases. The CDR3 loop spans 12 amino acids. CDR1 MDHEN and CDR2 SYDVKM come from the germline V gene. J was trimmed by 8 bases and V by 5 bases; bases with no gene match: 4. This CDR3 is CASSGGQGKQYF. The CDR3 nucleotides read TGTGCCAGCAGTGGGGGACAGGGCAAGCAGTACTTC.

This sequence joins TRBV4-1 and TRBJ1-2; 7 bases are shared with TRBD1. The V and J ends lost 3 bases and 5 bases, in that order; junction bases with no gene match: 3. Germline CDR1 reads MGHRA; CDR2 reads YSYEKL. This CDR3 is built from 13 residues. CDR3 DNA: TGCGCCAGCAGCCAGACAGGGTTTTATGGCTACACCTTC. It specifies CASSQTGFYGYTF.

This sequence joins TRBV9 and TRBJ2-6; D gene unclear. V was cut by 3 bases and J by 0 bases, with 7 bases left in between. The CDR3 sequence is 15 residues long. Germline lookup yields CDR1 SGDLS and CDR2 YYNGEE. CDR3 loop: CASSGQYSGANVLTF. CDR3 coding DNA: TGTGCCAGCAGCGGCCAGTACTCTGGGGCCAACGTCCTGACTTTC.

The chain carries TRBV2 and TRBJ1-4, with D perhaps TRBD1 (5 bases). CDR1 and CDR2 (germline): SNHLY, FYNNEI. V was trimmed by 4 bases and J by 5 bases, leaving 8 bases between them. This CDR3 spans 13 amino acids. The CDR3 bases are TGTGCCAGCAGTGCGACAGACAATGAAAAACTGTTTTTT. Amino acid sequence: CASSATDNEKLFF. Together with reference TRBV2 and TRBJ1-4, the CDR3 gives the full variable domain: EPEVTQTPSHQVTQMGQEVILRCVPISNHLYFYWYRQILGQKVEFLVSFYNNEISEKSEIFDDQFSVERPDGSNFTLKIRSTKLEDSAMYFCASSATDNEKLFFGSGTQLSVL.

J is TRBJ2-7 and V is TRBV14, with TRBD1 identical over 9 bases. The CDR3 consists of 17 residues. J lost 1 base, V lost 4 bases, and 11 bases had no gene match. Germline V gene sequence: CDR1 SGHDN, CDR2 FVKESK. The CDR3 reads CASSPMGQGKFSYEQYF. CDR3 coding DNA: TGTGCCAGCAGCCCAATGGGACAGGGAAAGTTTTCCTACGAGCAGTACTTC.

The CDR3 DNA follows: TGTGCCATCAGCGGGACAGGGGCGGTTGAGCAGTACTTC. As protein: CAISGTGAVEQYF. The chain joins TRBV10-3 to TRBJ2-7; 10 bases map to TRBD1. Germline CDR1 is ENHRY and CDR2 is SYGVKD. The V segment lost 6 bases and the J segment 7 bases; nucleotides outside the gene matches: 6. CDR3 length: 13 residues.

The CDR3 nucleotides are TGTGCCAGCAGCTTGGCCCGGGACAGGGGACGAAGGTCTGGAAACACCATATATTTT. Protein sequence: CASSLARDRGRRSGNTIYF. The J gene is TRBJ1-3, the V gene TRBV5-6, with 10 bases fitting TRBD1. The CDR3 totals 19 residues. V lost 0 bases to trimming and J lost 1 base; unmatched junction nucleotides: 10. The germline CDR1 and CDR2 sequences are SGHDT and YYEEEE. Drawing the rest from reference TRBV5-6 and TRBJ1-3, the complete variable domain is DAGVTQSPTHLIKTRGQQVTLRCSPKSGHDTVSWYQQALGQGPQFIFQYYEEEERQRGNFPDRFSGHQFPNYSSELNVNALLLGDSALYLCASSLARDRGRRSGNTIYFGEGSWLTVV.

A few counts support this clone. The V call is TRBV6-4, the J call TRBJ1-1; D unresolved. This CDR3 has 14 amino acids. The ends were cut back, 4 bases at V and 5 bases at J, with 14 bases in the middle. The V gene's germline CDR1 is MRHNA and CDR2 SNTAGT. CDR3 amino acids: CASSAGAGLTEAFF. The CDR3 DNA follows: TGTGCCAGCAGTGCAGGTGCAGGCTTGACTGAAGCTTTCTTT.

The table lists this clone with a count of one. This chain uses TRBV6-2 or TRBV6-3 with TRBJ1-6; TRBD1 aligns across 7 bases. The CDR3 is 14 residues long. Germline-derived CDR1 and CDR2 are MNHEY and SVGEGT. The V gene end was trimmed by 6 bases and the J gene end by 10 bases; junction bases not matched to a gene: 9. The CDR3 region has the DNA TGTGCCAGCAGCCCCGACAGGGTAGTCTCACCCCTCCACTTT. Translation: CASSPDRVVSPLHF.

This chain uses TRBV23-1 with TRBJ1-3, with D maybe TRBD1 (6 bases). TRBV23-1 is annotated as an ORF whose role is uncertain. V lost 2 bases and J 4 bases, leaving 12 bases between the germline ends. The length of the CDR3 is 15 residues. The CDR3 is CASSQQGFAGNTIYF. DNA of the CDR3: TGCGCCAGCAGTCAACAGGGGTTTGCCGGAAACACCATATATTTT.

The chain uses TRBV2 and TRBJ2-7; possible D gene TRBD1, 6 bases. Germline CDR1 reads SNHLY; CDR2 reads FYNNEI. The CDR3 loop spans 11 amino acids. Trimming removed 10 bases from V and 6 bases from J, with 13 bases in between. CDR3 in DNA: TGTGCCACCAGGGGAGAGGTCGAGCAGTACTTC. It codes for CATRGEVEQYF.

The V call is TRBV28, the J call TRBJ1-5; D might be TRBD1 (6 bases). Germline CDR1 reads MDHEN; CDR2 reads SYDVKM. This CDR3 region has 13 residues. V was clipped by 6 bases and J by 2 bases, with 8 bases between them. In nucleotides, the CDR3 is TGTGCCAGCAGACACAGGGGCAATCAGCCCCAGCATTTT. Encoded protein: CASRHRGNQPQHF.

There are a few counts of this clone. The chain links TRBV6-5 to TRBJ1-6, with D maybe TRBD1 (5 bases). The V and J ends lost 10 bases and 7 bases respectively, with 14 bases between them. Per the germline V gene, CDR1 is MNHEY and CDR2 is SVGAGI. The CDR3 contains 13 residues. In nucleotides, the CDR3 is TGTGCCACCTCTCGAAACAGGAATTCACCCCTCCACTTT. Its protein is CATSRNRNSPLHF.

The J gene is TRBJ2-7, the V gene TRBV6-5; 7 nucleotides agree with TRBD1. Per germline, CDR1 MNHEY and CDR2 SVGAGI. V gave up 7 bases and J gave up 3 bases; unmatched junction bases: 12. The CDR3 has 15 residues. Here the CDR3 DNA reads TGTGCCAGCACTTATACAGGGGTATCGGGCTACGAGCAGTACTTC. Translating gives CASTYTGVSGYEQYF.

V gene TRBV5-1 combines with J gene TRBJ1-2, with a tentative D call TRBD1 (5 bases). The CDR3 consists of 14 residues. Trimming cost V 0 bases and J 4 bases, with 10 bases left between them. Germline assignment: CDR1 SGHRS and CDR2 YFSETQ. CDR3 in amino acids: CASSLDGGIYGYTF. DNA of the CDR3: TGCGCCAGCAGCTTGGACGGGGGGATCTATGGCTACACCTTC.

This chain joins TRBV19 and TRBJ2-3, with unresolved D. This CDR3 region has 11 residues. From germline, CDR1 is LNHDA and CDR2 SQIVND (reference sequence). Trimming left V 4 bases short and J 5 bases short, with 4 bases between. The CDR3 sequence: CASSRGDTQYF. DNA of the CDR3: TGTGCCAGTAGTAGAGGAGATACGCAGTATTTT. The entire variable domain, with the rest obtained from reference TRBV19 and TRBJ2-3, is as follows: DGGITQSPKYLFRKEGQNVTLSCEQNLNHDAMYWYRQDPGQGLRLIYYSQIVNDFQKGDIAEGYSVSREKKESFPLTVTSAQKNPTAFYLCASSRGDTQYFGPGTRLTVL.

This clone showed up just once. The J gene is TRBJ1-3, the V gene TRBV5-1; perhaps TRBD1 as D (6 bases). This CDR3 contains 16 residues. V dropped 0 bases and J dropped 1 base, with 11 bases sitting between them. The germline gives CDR1 SGHRS, CDR2 YFSETQ. The CDR3 reads CASSLGMGTSGNTIYF. The CDR3 DNA reads TGCGCCAGCAGCTTGGGTATGGGGACATCTGGAAACACCATATATTTT.

This clone was seen more than once but under ten times. CDR3 protein: CASSDGETPYEQYF. CDR3 DNA: TGTGCCAGCAGTGATGGGGAGACCCCCTACGAGCAGTACTTC. V gene TRBV6-1 combines with J gene TRBJ2-7; a possible D gene is TRBD2 (5 bases). Germline assignment: CDR1 MNHNS and CDR2 SASEGT. V was shortened by 3 bases and J by 2 bases, with 11 bases between the two germline ends. This CDR3 region has 14 residues.

The rearrangement uses TRBV7-2 and TRBJ1-2; 8 bases match TRBD1. V lost 5 bases and J lost 5; bases outside the gene matches: 16. Germline V gives CDR1 SGHTA, CDR2 FQGNSA. This CDR3 comprises 17 residues. In DNA, the CDR3 is TGTGCCAGCAGCAGTTTCGCTACGGACAGGGACCCTTATGGCTACACCTTC. Its translation: CASSSFATDRDPYGYTF.

This clone appeared a few times. This sequence joins TRBV6-5 and TRBJ2-3; D is undetermined. V shed 6 bases and J shed 3 bases, with 16 bases lying between them. The germline gives CDR1 MNHEY, CDR2 SVGAGI. CDR3 length: 15 residues. The CDR3 DNA reads as TGTGCCAGCAGGATACATCTGCAATGGACAGATACGCAGTATTTT. It yields the protein CASRIHLQWTDTQYF.

The V call is TRBV10-2, the J call TRBJ2-1; 9 bases match TRBD1. This CDR3 contains 12 residues. The germline gives CDR1 WSHSY, CDR2 SAAADI. The V segment lost 8 bases and the J segment 8 bases; nucleotides outside the gene matches: 4. The CDR3 bases are TGCGCCAGCGGGACAGGGATGTATGAGCAGTTCTTC. Its protein is CASGTGMYEQFF.

The chain has TRBV28 and TRBJ2-7; D may be TRBD1 (7 bases). Trimming took 3 bases from V and 2 from J, leaving 14 bases between them. The V gene's germline CDR1 is MDHEN and CDR2 SYDVKM. The CDR3 is 15 residues long. This CDR3 is CASSFGTAGTYEQYF. As DNA, the CDR3 is TGTGCCAGCAGTTTTGGGACAGCGGGCACCTACGAGCAGTACTTC.

The chain employs TRBV6-2 or TRBV6-3 and TRBJ2-7; 7 bases are a match to TRBD2. CDR3 size: 15 residues. The V gene end was trimmed by 5 bases and the J gene end by 2 bases; junction bases not matched to a gene: 9. Germline CDR1 is MNHEY and CDR2 is SVGEGT. The CDR3 coding sequence is TGTGCCAGCAGTCGAGACAGCGGGGTACCCTACGAGCAGTACTTC. This translates into CASSRDSGVPYEQYF.

The rearrangement uses TRBV7-2 and TRBJ2-1, with TRBD1 matching 9 bases. V lost 0 bases, J lost 15 bases, and 6 bases stayed unmatched. The CDR3 runs to 13 residues. Per germline, CDR1 SGHTA and CDR2 FQGNSA. The DNA of the CDR3 is TGTGCCAGCAGCTTAGCCACAGGGGGCCTGCGGTTCTTC. Translation gives CASSLATGGLRFF.